The rows below give T cell receptor beta chains drawn from one sample of a study of blood T cell repertoires in COVID-19. Only in-frame clones appear in the TCRdb table, and some are missing; sequencing was by immunoSEQ multiplex PCR. Of about 160,000 clones listed, 85% to 90% were seen once; the top ten hold 6% to 8.5%. The sequencing input was PBMCs or T cells enriched from blood (not recorded which). The receptors shown here come from a woman aged 45-59 years who had recovered from COVID-19. Both conserved end residues are part of each CDR3. Fields, in order: D gene, J gene, clone size, V gene, CDR3 DNA, CDR3 protein. The D gene is left open where the match is weak. Only part of the rows carry a size: once, few, many, or a class if the clone is expanded.

D gene: TRBD2
J gene: TRBJ2-7
clone size: .
V gene: TRBV2
CDR3 DNA: TGTGCCAGCAGGGCGGGACTAAAGGTCGAGCAGTACTTC
CDR3 protein: CASRAGLKVEQYF

D gene: .
J gene: TRBJ1-1
clone size: .
V gene: TRBV18
CDR3 DNA: TGTGCCAGCTCACCCAGAACAGGTATTGAAGCTTTCTTT
CDR3 protein: CASSPRTGIEAFF

D gene: .
J gene: TRBJ1-5
clone size: few
V gene: TRBV6-1
CDR3 DNA: TGTGCCAGCAGTGAAATCGATTTCACAGGCCGAAGTCAGCCCCAGCATTTT
CDR3 protein: CASSEIDFTGRSQPQHF

D gene: TRBD2
J gene: TRBJ2-3
clone size: once
V gene: TRBV5-6
CDR3 DNA: TGTGCCAGCGCCCGTCTCAGGACTAGCGGGGGGTCAGATACGCAGTATTTT
CDR3 protein: CASARLRTSGGSDTQYF

D gene: TRBD1
J gene: TRBJ1-2
clone size: .
V gene: TRBV7-9
CDR3 DNA: TGTGCCAGCAGCTTAGCGCCGGGACAGGGGAACTATGGCTACACCTTC
CDR3 protein: CASSLAPGQGNYGYTF

D gene: TRBD1
J gene: TRBJ1-1
clone size: .
V gene: TRBV5-6
CDR3 DNA: TGTGCCAGCTCGGACAGGGGGCTTAGGAACACTGAAGCTTTCTTT
CDR3 protein: CASSDRGLRNTEAFF

D gene: .
J gene: TRBJ2-7
clone size: .
V gene: TRBV4-3
CDR3 DNA: TGCGCCAGCAGCCAAGGACACTCTTACTCCTACGAGCAGTACTTC
CDR3 protein: CASSQGHSYSYEQYF

D gene: .
J gene: TRBJ1-2
clone size: .
V gene: TRBV20-1
CDR3 DNA: TGCAGTGCCACAGTAAATGATGGCTACACCTTC
CDR3 protein: CSATVNDGYTF

D gene: .
J gene: TRBJ2-1
clone size: .
V gene: TRBV11-2
CDR3 DNA: TGTGCCAGCAGCCTCGCCGGGAATCGGCGTGGGCAGTTCTTC
CDR3 protein: CASSLAGNRRGQFF

D gene: TRBD1
J gene: TRBJ2-3
clone size: .
V gene: TRBV9
CDR3 DNA: TGTGCCAGCAGCCCGTTGGACAGGGTCGGCACAGATACGCAGTATTTT
CDR3 protein: CASSPLDRVGTDTQYF

D gene: .
J gene: TRBJ2-3
clone size: .
V gene: TRBV7-8
CDR3 DNA: TGTGCCAGCAGCTTGAGGCGGGATAGCACAGATACGCAGTATTTT
CDR3 protein: CASSLRRDSTDTQYF

D gene: .
J gene: TRBJ2-7
clone size: .
V gene: TRBV7-2
CDR3 DNA: TGTGCCAGCAGCGTCGGGACACCCGAGCAGTACTTC
CDR3 protein: CASSVGTPEQYF

D gene: TRBD1
J gene: TRBJ2-5
clone size: .
V gene: TRBV5-1
CDR3 DNA: TGCGCCAGCAGCTTGGATGTGACAGGGTATTTGGAGACCCAGTACTTC
CDR3 protein: CASSLDVTGYLETQYF